Each of the 10 T cell receptor beta chains below was sequenced from the same sample in a study of cytomegalovirus exposure and HLA in healthy donors. With 60 Vbeta and 13 Jbeta primers, the PCR was carried out. This table comes from immunoSEQ multiplex PCR, and its TCRdb copy is limited to in-frame clones, with some not included. The repertoire holds 200,000 or so clones, about 85% seen once, with 1% to 1.5% in the top ten. The source material was PBMCs. Every receptor here comes from a human donor in good health.

The CDR3 sequence is CASSPTGQGFLNDEQYF. In DNA, the CDR3 is TGTGCCAGCAGTCCTACGGGACAGGGGTTCCTGAACGACGAGCAGTACTTC. This sequence joins TRBV27 and TRBJ2-7; TRBD1 aligns across 10 bases. The CDR3 is 17 amino acids. Trimming removed 5 bases from V and 5 bases from J; junction bases left unmatched: 15. Per the germline V gene, CDR1 is MNHEY and CDR2 is SMNVEV (reference sequence).

This clone has only a few counts. The same CDR3 is also encoded by other DNA sequences in this sample. The rearrangement uses TRBV28 and TRBJ2-7, with D unresolved. The CDR3 has 12 residues. Germline CDR1 MDHEN, CDR2 SYDVKM. Trimming took off 5 bases at V and 0 bases at J, with 5 bases between the two ends. CDR3 protein: CASSLGSYEQYF. For the CDR3, the DNA is TGTGCCAGCAGTCTAGGCTCCTACGAGCAGTACTTC.

This clone has a single count. This chain joins TRBV28 and TRBJ2-1; a possible D gene is TRBD2 (7 bases). The V gene lost 2 bases and the J gene lost 2 bases, with 16 bases spanning the gap. The CDR3 is 17 residues long. Germline CDR1 MDHEN, CDR2 SYDVKM. CDR3 nucleotides: TGTGCCAGCAGTTTAGGGGGGGCGGCAGGGACCTACAATGAGCAGTTCTTC. This encodes CASSLGGAAGTYNEQFF.

This rearrangement joins TRBV4-2 to TRBJ2-5, with 16 bases aligning to TRBD2. Germline CDR1 reads LGHNA; CDR2 reads YNFKEQ. The J segment lost 5 bases and the V segment lost 0 bases, leaving 18 bases of the junction unmatched. CDR3 size: 22 residues. The CDR3 nucleotides are TGTGCCAGCAGCCAAGAGATCCGCGGCCAGTCCGGGACTAGCGGGAGGGGGGAGACCCAGTACTTC. This translates into CASSQEIRGQSGTSGRGETQYF.

The J gene is TRBJ2-7, the V gene TRBV6-1; the D gene is possibly TRBD1 (5 bases). Trimming took off 4 bases at V and 0 bases at J, with 13 bases between the two ends. The CDR3 spans 15 residues. CDR1 MNHNS and CDR2 SASEGT come from the germline V gene. The CDR3 DNA sequence: TGTGCCAGCAGTGCGCAACAGGAGAGCTCCTACGAGCAGTACTTC. Translated, it gives CASSAQQESSYEQYF.

J is TRBJ2-5 and V is TRBV15; TRBD1 agrees at 10 bases. Looked up from germline, CDR1 is LNHNV and CDR2 is YYDKDF (reference sequence). The CDR3 has 14 residues. Trimming at V came to 3 bases and at J to 5 bases, leaving 3 bases not matched to a gene. The CDR3 region has the DNA TGTGCCACCAGCAGGACAGGGGGCGCGGAGACCCAGTACTTC. Translation gives CATSRTGGAETQYF.

This clone appeared a single time. The rearrangement uses TRBV5-4 and TRBJ2-3; 8 bases map to TRBD2. After removal of 4 bases from V and 10 bases from J, the junction contained 17 bases not matched to a gene. Looked up from germline, CDR1 is SGHNT and CDR2 is YYREEE (reference sequence). The CDR3 contains 16 residues. The chain's CDR3 is CASSTRRDAGGRAQYF. CDR3 DNA: TGTGCCAGCAGCACACGCCGGGACGCGGGGGGTCGGGCGCAGTATTTT.

The rearrangement joins TRBV28 to TRBJ2-1; 8 nucleotides line up with TRBD1. With V trimmed by 2 bases and J by 2 bases, 11 bases remained unmatched. The CDR3 is made up of 18 amino acids. Germline CDR1 is MDHEN and CDR2 is SYDVKM. Here the CDR3 reads CASSLNFDRGETYNEQFF. DNA for the CDR3: TGTGCCAGCAGTTTAAATTTCGACAGGGGAGAGACCTACAATGAGCAGTTCTTC. Variable domain in full (rest from reference TRBV28 and TRBJ2-1): DVKVTQSSRYLVKRTGEKVFLECVQDMDHENMFWYRQDPGLGLRLIYFSYDVKMKEKGDIPEGYSVSREKKERFSLILESASTNQTSMYLCASSLNFDRGETYNEQFFGPGTRLTVL.

The chain recombines TRBV6-1 with TRBJ2-7; 11 bases map to TRBD1. The ends lost 4 bases at V and 6 bases at J; junction bases unmatched: 5. Germline V gene data show CDR1 as MNHNS and CDR2 as SASEGT. This CDR3 contains 14 residues. CDR3 amino acids: CASSAAGQGGEQYF. CDR3 DNA sequence: TGTGCCAGCAGTGCAGCGGGACAGGGGGGCGAGCAGTACTTC.

The rearrangement uses TRBV5-1 and TRBJ2-5, with a tentative D call TRBD1 (6 bases). Deletions cut 1 base from V and 11 bases from J, with 15 bases between. The germline V gene has CDR1 SGHRS and CDR2 YFSETQ. The CDR3 has 13 residues. CDR3 protein: CASSLSYGQGQYF. The CDR3 DNA reads as TGCGCCAGCAGCTTGAGCTACGGGCAGGGGCAGTACTTC.